The rows below give T cell receptor beta chains drawn from one sample of a study of blood T cell repertoires in COVID-19. Sequenced by immunoSEQ multiplex PCR; TCRdb stores in-frame clones only, minus some. This table holds approximately 200,000 clones, approximately 90% found once. Material: peripheral blood. The receptors were gathered from a man aged 50 to 59 with acute or convalescent COVID-19. Each CDR3 is given with its conserved first and last residue. The D gene is left open where the match is weak. Expanded clones get a size class; other rows say once, few or many, or leave the size out.

v_gene	abundance	len	j_gene	d_gene	CDR3nt	CDR3aa
TRBV19	.	15	TRBJ1-4	TRBD1	TGTGCCAGTAGAAGGCCGGGACAGGGGCATGAAAAACTGTTTTTT	CASRRPGQGHEKLFF
TRBV19	.	16	TRBJ1-1	TRBD1	TGTGCCAGTAGAGCCCCCCATAGGGACAGGAACACTGAAGCTTTCTTT	CASRAPHRDRNTEAFF
TRBV18	.	14	TRBJ1-5	.	TGTGCCAGCTCCCGGGGAGGGGCGAATCAGCCCCAGCATTTT	CASSRGGANQPQHF
TRBV18	.	16	TRBJ1-2	TRBD1	TGTGCCAGCTCACCCCGCACAGGGGATGTTGGCTATGGCTACACCTTC	CASSPRTGDVGYGYTF
TRBV7-8	.	16	TRBJ1-1	.	TGTGCCAGCAGCTTAGGGAGGGCGGGTATGAACACTGAAGCTTTCTTT	CASSLGRAGMNTEAFF
TRBV30	.	14	TRBJ1-3	TRBD1	TGTGCCTGGAGTCCGGACAGGGTTGGAAACACCATATATTTT	CAWSPDRVGNTIYF
TRBV20-1	.	14	TRBJ2-1	.	TGCAGTGCTAGTAGCAGGGTGGAGGGTAATGAGCAGTTCTTC	CSASSRVEGNEQFF
TRBV10-3	.	15	TRBJ1-1	.	TGTGCCATCAGTGAGGACGCGGGGTCGAGGACTGAAGCTTTCTTT	CAISEDAGSRTEAFF
TRBV20-1	.	15	TRBJ1-5	.	TGCAGTGCTAGTTCTCGGACAGTGGACAATCAGCCCCAGCATTTT	CSASSRTVDNQPQHF
TRBV19	.	16	TRBJ2-2	.	TGTGCCAGTAGTATAGAGATCGGGACAATCACCGGGGAGCTGTTTTTT	CASSIEIGTITGELFF
TRBV20-1	few	11	TRBJ2-7	.	TGCAGTGCTGCACAGGGTTACGAGCAGTACTTC	CSAAQGYEQYF
TRBV6-5	.	15	TRBJ2-3	.	TGTGCCAGCAGCAAAAGCCAAGAGAGCACAGATACGCAGTATTTT	CASSKSQESTDTQYF
TRBV5-6	.	16	TRBJ1-6	.	TGTGCCAGCAGCACGGGGGGCAGCTCCTATAATTCACCCCTCCACTTT	CASSTGGSSYNSPLHF
TRBV30	.	14	TRBJ2-3	TRBD2	TGTGCCTGGAGTGTAGGACTAGCCCCCGATACGCAGTATTTT	CAWSVGLAPDTQYF
TRBV7-6	.	13	TRBJ2-3	.	TGTGCCAGCAGCTGGTCAGGGGCAGATACGCAGTATTTT	CASSWSGADTQYF
TRBV9	.	14	TRBJ1-6	.	TGTGCCAGCAGCGCAACAGGGTACGGTTCACCCCTCCACTTT	CASSATGYGSPLHF
TRBV5-4	.	13	TRBJ2-5	.	TGTGCCAGCAGCTTGAACAGCCAAGAGACCCAGTACTTC	CASSLNSQETQYF
TRBV5-6	once	15	TRBJ1-2	.	TGTGCCAGCAGCTTTGAGGCAGTGACTAACTATGGCTACACCTTC	CASSFEAVTNYGYTF
TRBV2	.	13	TRBJ1-5	.	TGTGCCAGCGGCCGGGATCGGAGTCAGCCCCAGCATTTT	CASGRDRSQPQHF
TRBV19	.	18	TRBJ1-2	TRBD1	TGTGCCAGTAGTATCGATTCTGGACAGGGCACCATTAACTATGGCTACACCTTC	CASSIDSGQGTINYGYTF
TRBV28	.	16	TRBJ2-7	TRBD1	TGTGCCAGCAGTTTATTTCGGGACAGGGGGCCGTACGAGCAGTACTTC	CASSLFRDRGPYEQYF
TRBV5-5	.	18	TRBJ1-4	.	TGTGCCAGCAGCCCCGCAATGTACGGCGGTGCAACTAATGAAAAACTGTTTTTT	CASSPAMYGGATNEKLFF
TRBV3-1/TRBV3-2	.	13	TRBJ1-2	.	TGTGCCAGCAGCCAAGTGCCCGAGGAAGGCTACACCTTC	CASSQVPEEGYTF
TRBV5-5	.	15	TRBJ1-1	.	TGTGCCAGCAGCTTTAGTCCAAGGGGGAACACTGAAGCTTTCTTT	CASSFSPRGNTEAFF
TRBV5-1	.	14	TRBJ1-1	.	TGCGCCAGCAGTTTCAGTTCCATGAACACTGAAGCTTTCTTT	CASSFSSMNTEAFF
TRBV5-1	.	16	TRBJ1-6	.	TGCGCCAGCAGCTTGGGCCCCCGGGGGGTTGATTCACCCCTCCACTTT	CASSLGPRGVDSPLHF
TRBV7-3	.	13	TRBJ1-6	TRBD1	TGTGCCAGCAGCCCAGGGGGTTCGGGGGCCCTCCACTTT	CASSPGGSGALHF